This T cell receptor beta chain is from a study of T cell changes during pregnancy in multiple sclerosis. This CDR3 comprises 16 residues. Germline V CDR1 and CDR2: SGHRS, YFSETQ. The J segment lost 2 bases and the V segment lost 4 bases, leaving 8 bases of the junction unmatched. Sequencing used immunoSEQ multiplex PCR; TCRdb keeps in-frame clones, though not all of them. The sample contains about 59,000 clones, approximately 90% of which appear only once. The rearrangement uses TRBV5-1 and TRBJ2-7; 11 bases line up with TRBD2. The origin of this receptor is a female donor in good health, enrolled as a control in a pregnancy study. Sequenced here: peripheral blood, sampled in the third trimester of pregnancy. The chain's CDR3 is CASSLTGTSGTYEQYF. CDR3 DNA: TGCGCCAGCAGCCTAACCGGGACTAGCGGAACCTACGAGCAGTACTTC.